The source of this TCR beta chain is a study of graft-versus-host responses after intestinal transplantation. Only in-frame clones appear in the TCRdb table, and some are missing; sequencing was by immunoSEQ multiplex PCR. The table includes 85,000 to 100,000 clones, more than 70% detected once. This CDR3 region has 15 residues. Trimming stripped 5 bases from V and 1 base from J, with 12 bases between. CDR1 SGHTA and CDR2 FQGTGA come from the germline V gene. This material consisted of PBMCs, taken 255 days after intestinal transplant. The chain has TRBV7-3 and TRBJ1-3; the D gene is possibly TRBD1 (6 bases). The receptor was isolated from a human patient who received an intestinal transplant, so some T cells may come from the graft donor. For the CDR3, the DNA is TGTGCCAGCAGCCCAATGGGACAATCTGGAAACACCATATATTTT. It specifies CASSPMGQSGNTIYF.